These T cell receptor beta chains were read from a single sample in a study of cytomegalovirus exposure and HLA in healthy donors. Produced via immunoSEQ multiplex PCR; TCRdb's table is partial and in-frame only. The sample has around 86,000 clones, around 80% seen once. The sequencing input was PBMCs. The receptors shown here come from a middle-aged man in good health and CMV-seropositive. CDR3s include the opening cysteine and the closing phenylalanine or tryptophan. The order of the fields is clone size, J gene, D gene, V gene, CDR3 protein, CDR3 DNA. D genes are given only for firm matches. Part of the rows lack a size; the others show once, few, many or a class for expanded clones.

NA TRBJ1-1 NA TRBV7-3 CASSSNTGSNTEAFF TGTGCCAGCAGCTCCAATACAGGGTCGAACACTGAAGCTTTCTTT
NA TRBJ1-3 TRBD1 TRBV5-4 CASSLGQGIAGNTIYF TGTGCCAGCAGCTTGGGACAGGGGATCGCTGGAAACACCATATATTTT
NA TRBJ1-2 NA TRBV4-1 CASSQAGSTYGYTF TGCGCCAGCAGCCAAGCAGGATCAACCTATGGCTACACCTTC
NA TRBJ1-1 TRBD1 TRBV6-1 CASSLRGRTEAFF TGTGCCAGCAGTCTCAGGGGGCGGACTGAAGCTTTCTTT
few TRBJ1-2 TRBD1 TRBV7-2 CASSPGTANYGYTF TGTGCCAGCAGTCCCGGGACAGCTAACTATGGCTACACCTTC
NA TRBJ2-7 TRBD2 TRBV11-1 CASSFLAGAVRDEQYF TGTGCCAGCAGCTTTCTAGCGGGAGCAGTTCGGGACGAGCAGTACTTC
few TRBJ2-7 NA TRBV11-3 CASSLVAEQYF TGTGCCAGCAGCTTAGTAGCCGAGCAGTACTTC
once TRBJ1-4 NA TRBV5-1 CASSLNEKLFF TGCGCCAGCTCCCTGAATGAAAAACTGTTTTTT
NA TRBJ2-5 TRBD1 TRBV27 CASSRGRGHETQYF TGTGCCAGCAGTAGGGGCAGGGGGCATGAGACCCAGTACTTC
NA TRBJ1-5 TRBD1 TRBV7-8 CASSLAGTGMGNQPQHF TGTGCCAGCAGCTTAGCTGGGACAGGGATGGGCAATCAGCCCCAGCATTTT
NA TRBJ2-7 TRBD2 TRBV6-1 CASSEALAGAYEQYF TGTGCCAGCAGTGAAGCCCTAGCGGGGGCTTACGAGCAGTACTTC
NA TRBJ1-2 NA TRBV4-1 CASSQDYQGGGYTF TGCGCCAGCAGCCAAGATTACCAGGGCGGTGGCTACACCTTC
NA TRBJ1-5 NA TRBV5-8 CAGGLSSNQPQHF TGTGCCGGCGGACTCAGTAGCAATCAGCCCCAGCATTTT
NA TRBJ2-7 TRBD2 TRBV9 CASSVAPRGLAGDEQYF TGTGCCAGCAGCGTAGCCCCCCGCGGTCTAGCGGGAGACGAGCAGTACTTC
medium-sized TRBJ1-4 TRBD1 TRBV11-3 CASSQEGTANEKLFF TGTGCCAGCTCCCAAGAGGGGACAGCGAATGAAAAACTGTTTTTT
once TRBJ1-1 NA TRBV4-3 CASSEGLENTEAFF TGCGCCAGCAGCGAGGGACTTGAGAACACTGAAGCTTTCTTT
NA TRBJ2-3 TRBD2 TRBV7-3 CASSLTGGDTQYF TGTGCCAGCAGCTTAACGGGAGGGGATACGCAGTATTTT
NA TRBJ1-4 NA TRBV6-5 CASPTPTATNEKLFF TGTGCCAGTCCGACCCCGACAGCAACTAATGAAAAACTGTTTTTT
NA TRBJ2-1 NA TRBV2 CASSEVRGLFF TGTGCCAGCAGTGAGGTGCGGGGCCTGTTCTTC
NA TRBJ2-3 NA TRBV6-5 CASSLTTSTDTQYF TGTGCCAGCAGCCTGACGACTAGCACAGATACGCAGTATTTT
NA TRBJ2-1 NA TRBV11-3 CASSLDHRSPYNEQFF TGTGCCAGCAGCTTAGATCACAGGAGTCCCTACAATGAGCAGTTCTTC
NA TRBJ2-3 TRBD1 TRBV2 CASSESGTVVTDTQYF TGTGCCAGCAGTGAGTCAGGGACAGTAGTGACAGATACGCAGTATTTT
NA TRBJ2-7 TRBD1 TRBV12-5 CASGLGGQPPAEQYF TGTGCTAGTGGTTTGGGGGGACAGCCCCCAGCCGAGCAGTACTTC
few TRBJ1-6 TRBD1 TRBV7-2 CASSPRDRGWNSPLHF TGTGCCAGCAGCCCGCGGGACAGGGGTTGGAATTCACCCCTCCACTTT
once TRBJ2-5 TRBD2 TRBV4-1 CASSQGLAGLGVQETQYF TGCGCCAGCAGCCAAGGACTAGCGGGATTGGGAGTTCAAGAGACCCAGTACTTC
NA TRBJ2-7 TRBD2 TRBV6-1 CASSERSSGGRGEQYF TGTGCCAGCAGTGAACGGTCAAGCGGGGGTCGAGGTGAGCAGTACTTC
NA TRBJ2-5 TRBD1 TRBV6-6 CASRGQGRQETQYF TGTGCCAGCAGGGGACAGGGTAGACAAGAGACCCAGTACTTC
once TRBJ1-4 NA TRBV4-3 CASSQAAGVSNEKLFF TGCGCCAGCAGCCAAGCGGCAGGGGTTTCAAATGAAAAACTGTTTTTT
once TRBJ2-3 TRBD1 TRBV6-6 CASSPGQGGTDTQYF TGTGCCAGCAGCCCCGGACAGGGAGGCACAGATACGCAGTATTTT
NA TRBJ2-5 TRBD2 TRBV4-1 CASSQAPGGPNQETQYF TGCGCCAGCAGCCAAGCCCCGGGAGGGCCCAACCAAGAGACCCAGTACTTC
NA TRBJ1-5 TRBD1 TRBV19 CASSVLTGQPQHF TGTGCCAGTAGTGTATTGACAGGGCAGCCCCAGCATTTT
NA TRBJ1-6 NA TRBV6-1 CASSGTTALGGYNSPLHF TGTGCCAGCAGTGGAACGACGGCGCTCGGGGGCTATAATTCACCCCTCCACTTT
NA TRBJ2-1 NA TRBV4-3 CASSQDKESSYNEQFF TGCGCCAGCAGCCAAGATAAAGAGAGCTCCTACAATGAGCAGTTCTTC
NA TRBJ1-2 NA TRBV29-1 CSVASGFNYGYTF TGCAGCGTTGCATCAGGATTTAACTATGGCTACACCTTC
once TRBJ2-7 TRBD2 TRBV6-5 CASSQTSGFYEQYF TGTGCCAGCAGTCAGACTAGCGGATTCTACGAGCAGTACTTC
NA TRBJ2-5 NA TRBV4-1 CASSQDSLQTFQETQYF TGCGCCAGCAGCCAAGACTCCTTACAGACCTTCCAAGAGACCCAGTACTTC
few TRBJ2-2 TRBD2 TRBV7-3 CASMKASGTFIGELFF TGTGCCAGCATGAAGGCTAGCGGTACATTCATCGGGGAGCTGTTTTTT
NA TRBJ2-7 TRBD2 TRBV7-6 CASSLGLSGRYEQYF TGTGCCAGCAGCTTAGGTCTTAGCGGGAGATACGAGCAGTACTTC
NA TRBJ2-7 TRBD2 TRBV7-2 CASRRTSGPYEQYF TGTGCCAGCAGGCGGACTAGCGGCCCCTACGAGCAGTACTTC
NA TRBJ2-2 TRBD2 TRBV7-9 CASSLAASGRGNTGELFF TGTGCCAGCAGCTTAGCAGCTAGCGGGAGGGGGAACACCGGGGAGCTGTTTTTT
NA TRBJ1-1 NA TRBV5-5 CASSLDSREAFF TGTGCCAGCAGCTTGGATAGCCGTGAAGCTTTCTTT
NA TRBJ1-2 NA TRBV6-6 CASSYSSGSVYGYTF TGTGCCAGCAGTTACTCTTCAGGGTCGGTGTATGGCTACACCTTC
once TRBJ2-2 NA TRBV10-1 CASSESTPASSGELFF TGCGCCAGCAGTGAGTCGACCCCAGCGTCATCCGGGGAGCTGTTTTTT
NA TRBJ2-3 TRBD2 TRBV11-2 CASSLLAGAPDTQYF TGTGCCAGCAGCTTACTAGCGGGAGCCCCAGATACGCAGTATTTT
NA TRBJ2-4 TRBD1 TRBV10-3 CAISETGGIENIQYF TGTGCCATCAGTGAAACAGGGGGCATAGAAAACATTCAGTACTTC
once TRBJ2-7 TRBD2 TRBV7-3 CASSLSAAGVSYEQYF TGTGCCAGCAGCTTAAGTGCGGCGGGAGTCTCCTACGAGCAGTACTTC
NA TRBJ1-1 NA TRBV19 CASSQTANTEAFF TGTGCCAGTAGTCAGACAGCGAACACTGAAGCTTTCTTT
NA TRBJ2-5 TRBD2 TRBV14 CASSQPRLAGRETQYF TGTGCCAGCAGCCAACCGAGACTAGCGGGAAGGGAGACCCAGTACTTC
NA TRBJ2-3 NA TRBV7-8 CASSFLPGDTQYF TGTGCCAGCAGCTTCCTCCCGGGAGATACGCAGTATTTT
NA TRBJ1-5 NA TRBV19 CASSIAGLNQPQHF TGTGCCAGTAGTATAGCTGGGCTTAATCAGCCCCAGCATTTT
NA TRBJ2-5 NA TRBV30 CAWSVFEETQYF TGTGCCTGGAGTGTCTTCGAAGAGACCCAGTACTTC